One sample yielded the 3 T cell receptor beta chains listed below, sequenced in a study of OX40 agonist ivuxolimab in advanced cancers. Libraries were prepared by immunoSEQ multiplex PCR; TCRdb keeps only in-frame clonotypes and omits some of them. The data show about 35,000 clones, 92% seen once. Sequencing was performed on CD4+ or CD8+ T cells sorted from blood, taken in a trial of the OX40 agonist ivuxolimab. These TCRs come from an adult with an advanced solid tumor such as melanoma, head and neck, liver or kidney cancer.

This clone is a singleton in its sample. V usage is TRBV18 and J usage is TRBJ1-2, with TRBD1 as a possible D gene (5 bases). Trimming took off 4 bases at V and 8 bases at J, with 20 bases between the two ends. Germline V CDR1 and CDR2: KGHSH, LQKENI. The length of the CDR3 is 15 residues. The CDR3 coding sequence is TGTGCCAGCTCACGGGACGGAGTTGGGGGATACGGCTACACCTTC. Amino acid sequence: CASSRDGVGGYGYTF.

The V call is TRBV19, the J call TRBJ2-7; D possibly corresponds to TRBD2 (5 bases). Germline V gene lookup returns CDR1 LNHDA and CDR2 SQIVND (reference sequence). The CDR3 is made up of 13 amino acids. The V end was cut by 7 bases, the J end by 7 bases, with 17 bases between. The CDR3 DNA is TGTGCCAGTAAGGGAGAGGGAAGCAGAGAGCAGTACTTC. This encodes CASKGEGSREQYF.

This sequence joins TRBV9 and TRBJ2-1; D remains ambiguous. The germline V gene has CDR1 SGDLS and CDR2 YYNGEE. V dropped 0 bases and J dropped 8 bases, with 12 bases sitting between them. The CDR3 length is 14 residues. CDR3 in amino acids: CASSVATLSHEQFF. CDR3 DNA: TGTGCCAGCAGCGTAGCTACTCTCTCGCATGAGCAGTTCTTC.